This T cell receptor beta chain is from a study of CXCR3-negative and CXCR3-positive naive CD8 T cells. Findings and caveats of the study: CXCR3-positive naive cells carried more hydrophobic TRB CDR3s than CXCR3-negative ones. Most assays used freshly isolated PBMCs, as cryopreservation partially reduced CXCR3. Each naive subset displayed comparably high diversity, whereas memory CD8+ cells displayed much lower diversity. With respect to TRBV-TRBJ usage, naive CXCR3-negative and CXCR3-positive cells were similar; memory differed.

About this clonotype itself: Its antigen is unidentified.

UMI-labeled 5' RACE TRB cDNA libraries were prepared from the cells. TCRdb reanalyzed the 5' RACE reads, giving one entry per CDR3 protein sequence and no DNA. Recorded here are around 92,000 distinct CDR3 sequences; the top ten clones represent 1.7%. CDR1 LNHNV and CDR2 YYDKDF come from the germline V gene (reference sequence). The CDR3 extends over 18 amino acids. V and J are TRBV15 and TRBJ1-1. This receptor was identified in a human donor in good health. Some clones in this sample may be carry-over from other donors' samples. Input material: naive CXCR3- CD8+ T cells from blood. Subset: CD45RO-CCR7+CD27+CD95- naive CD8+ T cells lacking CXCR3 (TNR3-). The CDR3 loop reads CATSRDLSEREMNTEAFF.